This note documents a single TCR beta chain sequence. Its antigen is currently unknown. The same CDR3 arises from other DNA sequences in this sample as well. This sample was taken from a study of cytomegalovirus exposure and HLA in healthy donors. Amplification used 60 Vbeta primers and 13 Jbeta primers. Clones were read by immunoSEQ multiplex PCR, and TCRdb kept only the in-frame ones, dropping some. The profile shows over 150,000 clones, under 90% of them singletons. The CDR3 contains 14 residues. The ends were cut back, 0 bases at V and 4 bases at J, with 7 bases in the middle. Per germline, CDR1 MNHNS and CDR2 SASEGT. Regarding the study as a whole: TCR sequences were mostly rare, though some public TCRs occurred in many donors.

The receptor was derived from a boy aged 2 to 10 in good health and CMV-seronegative. Sequencing was performed on PBMCs. J is TRBJ1-5 and V is TRBV6-1; D is perhaps TRBD1 (5 bases). CDR3: CASSEAGGNQPQHF. The CDR3 bases are TGTGCCAGCAGTGAAGCGGGGGGAAATCAGCCCCAGCATTTT.